Below, one T cell receptor beta chain is given with its context. Its specificity is unknown. The data stem from a study of cytomegalovirus exposure and HLA in healthy donors. The germline V gene encodes CDR1 SGHAT and CDR2 FQNNGV. The CDR3 consists of 16 residues. V lost 3 bases and J 0 bases, leaving 12 bases between the germline ends. Sequenced by immunoSEQ multiplex PCR; TCRdb stores in-frame clones only, minus some. Counted here are tens of thousands of clones, 90% to 95% occurring once; the ten biggest clones make up around 2%. Study findings and constraints: One later analysis, an examination of the 100 to 150 validation repertoires, found that first-cohort TCR clusters tended to co-occur in them. Per published reports, the classifier diagnosed cytomegalovirus status with high specificity and sensitivity. In vitro, a few CMV-associated chains proved specific for CMV antigens.

The source is a woman aged 25 to 39 in good health and CMV-seronegative. Material: PBMCs. V usage is TRBV11-2 and J usage is TRBJ2-1, with D hard to call. The CDR3 spells CASSLELYGSYNEQFF. CDR3 coding DNA: TGTGCCAGCAGCTTGGAGTTATACGGCTCCTACAATGAGCAGTTCTTC.